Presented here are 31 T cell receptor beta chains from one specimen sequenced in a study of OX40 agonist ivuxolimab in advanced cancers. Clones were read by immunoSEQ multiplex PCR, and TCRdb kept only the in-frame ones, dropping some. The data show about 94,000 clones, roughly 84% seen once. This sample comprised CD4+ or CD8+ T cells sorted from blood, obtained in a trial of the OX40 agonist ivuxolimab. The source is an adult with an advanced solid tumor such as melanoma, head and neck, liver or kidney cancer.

CDR3 in amino acids: CAIKTGYHEQYF. Here the CDR3 DNA reads TGTGCCATCAAAACAGGGTATCACGAGCAGTACTTC. The genes are TRBV10-3 and TRBJ2-7, with TRBD1 as a possible D gene (6 bases). CDR1 is ENHRY, CDR2 SYGVKD, per germline. Trimming took 7 bases from V and 5 from J, leaving 12 bases between them. The CDR3 has 12 residues.

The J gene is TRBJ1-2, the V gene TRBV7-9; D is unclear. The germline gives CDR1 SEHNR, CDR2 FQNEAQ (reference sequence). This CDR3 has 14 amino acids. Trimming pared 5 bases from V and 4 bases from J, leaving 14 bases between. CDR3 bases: TGTGCCAGCAGCCTAAACCGCGACACCTATGGCTACACCTTC. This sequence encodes CASSLNRDTYGYTF.

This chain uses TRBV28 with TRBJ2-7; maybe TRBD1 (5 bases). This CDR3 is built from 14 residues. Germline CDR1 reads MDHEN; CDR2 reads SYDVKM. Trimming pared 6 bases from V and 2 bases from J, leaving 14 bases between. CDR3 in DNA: TGTGCCAGCAGCATACCCAGGGTTCCCTACGAGCAGTACTTC. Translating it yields CASSIPRVPYEQYF.

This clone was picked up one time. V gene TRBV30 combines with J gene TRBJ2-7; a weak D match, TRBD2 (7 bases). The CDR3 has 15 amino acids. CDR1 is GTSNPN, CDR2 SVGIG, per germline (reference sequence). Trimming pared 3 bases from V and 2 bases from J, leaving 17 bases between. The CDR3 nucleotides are TGTGCCTGGAGAGGGGGGGGGACCTCAACCTACGAGCAGTACTTC. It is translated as CAWRGGGTSTYEQYF. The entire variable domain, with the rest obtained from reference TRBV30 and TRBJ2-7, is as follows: SQTIHQWPATLVQPVGSPLSLECTVEGTSNPNLYWYRQAAGRGLQLLFYSVGIGQISSEVPQNLSASRPQDRQFILSSKKLLLSDSGFYLCAWRGGGTSTYEQYFGPGTRLTVT.

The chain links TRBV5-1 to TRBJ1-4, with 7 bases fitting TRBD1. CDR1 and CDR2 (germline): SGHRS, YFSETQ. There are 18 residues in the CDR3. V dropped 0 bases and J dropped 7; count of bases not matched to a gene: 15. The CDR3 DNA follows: TGCGCCAGCAGCTTGGGGGACAGACCCCAATCATTCGTTGAAAAACTGTTTTTT. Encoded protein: CASSLGDRPQSFVEKLFF. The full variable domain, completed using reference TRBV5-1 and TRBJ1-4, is KAGVTQTPRYLIKTRGQQVTLSCSPISGHRSVSWYQQTPGQGLQFLFEYFSETQRNKGNFPGRFSGRQFSNSRSEMNVSTLELGDSALYLCASSLGDRPQSFVEKLFFGSGTQLSVL.

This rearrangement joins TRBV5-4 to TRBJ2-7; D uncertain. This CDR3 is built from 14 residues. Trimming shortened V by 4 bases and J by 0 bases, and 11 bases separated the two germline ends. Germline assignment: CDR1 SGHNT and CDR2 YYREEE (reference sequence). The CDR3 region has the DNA TGTGCCAGCAGCCCGGGCTTGCGCTCCTACGAGCAGTACTTC. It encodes CASSPGLRSYEQYF.

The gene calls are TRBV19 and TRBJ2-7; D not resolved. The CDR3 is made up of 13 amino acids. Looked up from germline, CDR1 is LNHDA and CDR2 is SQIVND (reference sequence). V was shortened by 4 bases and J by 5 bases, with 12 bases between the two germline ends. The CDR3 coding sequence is TGTGCCAGTAGTACCATTTTTGGCCACGAGCAGTACTTC. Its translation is CASSTIFGHEQYF.

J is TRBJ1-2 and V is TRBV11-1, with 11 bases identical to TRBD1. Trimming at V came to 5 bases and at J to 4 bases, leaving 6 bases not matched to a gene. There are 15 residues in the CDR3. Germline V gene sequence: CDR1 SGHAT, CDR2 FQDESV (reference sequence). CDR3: CASSPGQGATYGYTF. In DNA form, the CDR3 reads TGTGCCAGCAGCCCCGGACAGGGGGCGACCTATGGCTACACCTTC.

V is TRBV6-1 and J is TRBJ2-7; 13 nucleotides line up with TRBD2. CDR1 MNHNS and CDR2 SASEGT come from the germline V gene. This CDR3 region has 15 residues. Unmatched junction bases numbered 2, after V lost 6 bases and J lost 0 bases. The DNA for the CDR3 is TGTGCCAGCAGGGGGACTAGCGGGGCCTCCTACGAGCAGTACTTC. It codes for CASRGTSGASYEQYF.

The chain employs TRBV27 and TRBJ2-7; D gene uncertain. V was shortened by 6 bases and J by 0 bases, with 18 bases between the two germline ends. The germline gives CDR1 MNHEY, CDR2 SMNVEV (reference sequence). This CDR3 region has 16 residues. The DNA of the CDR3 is TGTGCCAGCAGCGCTAGGGTCCACTCCTTCTCCTACGAGCAGTACTTC. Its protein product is CASSARVHSFSYEQYF.

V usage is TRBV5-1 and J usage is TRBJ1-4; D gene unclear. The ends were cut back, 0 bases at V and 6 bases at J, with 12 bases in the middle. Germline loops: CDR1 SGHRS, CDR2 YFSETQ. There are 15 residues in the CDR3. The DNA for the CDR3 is TGCGCCAGCAGCTTGGGCTCAGGTGGATATGAAAAACTGTTTTTT. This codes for CASSLGSGGYEKLFF.

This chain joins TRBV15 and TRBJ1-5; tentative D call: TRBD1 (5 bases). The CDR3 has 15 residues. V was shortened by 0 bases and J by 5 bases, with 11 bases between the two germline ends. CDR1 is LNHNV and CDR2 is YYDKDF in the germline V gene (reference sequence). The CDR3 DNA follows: TGTGCCACCAGCAGAGATTCAGGGAGGGATCAGCCCCAGCATTTT. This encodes CATSRDSGRDQPQHF.

This chain's CDR3 is CASSLDYSSYEQYF. The CDR3, as DNA: TGCGCCAGCAGCTTGGATTACTCTTCCTACGAGCAGTACTTC. The chain couples TRBV5-1 to TRBJ2-5; D is ambiguous. Near its end, the DNA agrees better with TRBJ2-7, so the J call may be wrong. The V gene's germline CDR1 is SGHRS and CDR2 YFSETQ. The CDR3 sequence is 14 residues long.

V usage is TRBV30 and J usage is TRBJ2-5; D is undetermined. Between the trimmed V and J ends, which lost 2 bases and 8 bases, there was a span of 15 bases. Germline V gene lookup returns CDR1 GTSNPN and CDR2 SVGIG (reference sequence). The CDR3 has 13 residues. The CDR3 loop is CAWSQADLGTQYF. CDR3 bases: TGTGCCTGGAGTCAGGCGGACCTCGGCACCCAGTACTTC.

The CDR3 nucleotides are TGTGCCAGCAGTGCCCGGTTTTTCGGTAGTTTCTACGAGCAGTACTTC. This translates into CASSARFFGSFYEQYF. The gene calls are TRBV6-1 and TRBJ2-7; D uncertain. The CDR3 runs to 16 residues. V was shortened by 4 bases and J by 3 bases, with 19 bases between the two germline ends. Germline values: CDR1 MNHNS, CDR2 SASEGT.

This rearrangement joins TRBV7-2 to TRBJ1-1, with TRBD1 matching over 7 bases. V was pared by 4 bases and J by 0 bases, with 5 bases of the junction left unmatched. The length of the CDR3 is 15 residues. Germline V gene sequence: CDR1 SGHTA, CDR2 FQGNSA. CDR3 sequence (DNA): TGTGCCAGCAGCTATTCAGGGGGATTGAACACTGAAGCTTTCTTT. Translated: CASSYSGGLNTEAFF.

The CDR3 here is CASSERRRGNQPQHF. The CDR3 DNA reads TGTGCCAGCAGTGAACGACGACGGGGTAATCAGCCCCAGCATTTT. V usage is TRBV6-1 and J usage is TRBJ1-5; D is ambiguous. The V and J ends lost 2 bases and 4 bases respectively, with 12 bases between them. CDR3 length equals 15 residues. CDR1 and CDR2 (germline): MNHNS, SASEGT.

CDR3 DNA sequence: TGTGCCAGCAGCCCCCGATCGGGGGGGGGTTGGGGCTACAATGAGCAGTTCTTC. Translating gives CASSPRSGGGWGYNEQFF. V is TRBV7-2 and J is TRBJ2-1; 8 bases map to TRBD2. The CDR3 runs 18 residues. V was clipped by 5 bases and J by 3 bases; unmatched bases: 15. Germline V gene lookup returns CDR1 SGHTA and CDR2 FQGNSA.

CDR3 amino acids: CASPGQGILSGYTF. CDR3 sequence (DNA): TGTGCCTCCCCGGGACAGGGGATATTAAGTGGCTACACCTTC. The chain carries TRBV30 and TRBJ1-2; 10 bases match TRBD1. V trimming: 7 bases; J trimming: 7 bases; junction bases outside the gene matches: 12. This CDR3 comprises 14 residues. Germline V gene data show CDR1 as GTSNPN and CDR2 as SVGIG (reference sequence).

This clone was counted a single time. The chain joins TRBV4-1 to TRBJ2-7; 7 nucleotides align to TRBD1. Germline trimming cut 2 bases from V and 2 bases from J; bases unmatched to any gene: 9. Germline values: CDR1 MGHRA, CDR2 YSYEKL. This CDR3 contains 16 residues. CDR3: CASSQTEDRLTYEQYF. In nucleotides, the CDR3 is TGCGCCAGCAGCCAAACTGAGGACAGGCTGACCTACGAGCAGTACTTC.

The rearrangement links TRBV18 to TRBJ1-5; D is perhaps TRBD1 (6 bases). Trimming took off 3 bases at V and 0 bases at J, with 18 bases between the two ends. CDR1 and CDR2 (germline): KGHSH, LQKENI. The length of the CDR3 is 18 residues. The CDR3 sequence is CASSPDPGGRNSNQPQHF. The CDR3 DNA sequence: TGTGCCAGCTCACCCGACCCGGGGGGCAGGAATAGCAATCAGCCCCAGCATTTT.

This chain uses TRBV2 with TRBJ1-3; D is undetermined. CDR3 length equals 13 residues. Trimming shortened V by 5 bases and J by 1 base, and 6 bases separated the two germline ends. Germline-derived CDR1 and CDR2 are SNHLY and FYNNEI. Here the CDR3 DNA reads TGTGCCAGCAGTCCGGGGTCTGGAAACACCATATATTTT. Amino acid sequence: CASSPGSGNTIYF.

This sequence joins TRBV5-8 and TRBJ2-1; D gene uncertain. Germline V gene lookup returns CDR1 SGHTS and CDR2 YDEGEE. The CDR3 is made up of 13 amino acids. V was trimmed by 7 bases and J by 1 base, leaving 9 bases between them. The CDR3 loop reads CASGDLSYNEQFF. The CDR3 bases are TGTGCCAGCGGCGACTTGTCCTACAATGAGCAGTTCTTC.

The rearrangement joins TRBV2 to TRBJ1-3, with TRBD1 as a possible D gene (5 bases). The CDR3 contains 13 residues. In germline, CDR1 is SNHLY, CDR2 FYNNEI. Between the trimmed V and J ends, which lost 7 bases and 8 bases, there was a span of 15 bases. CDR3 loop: CASTRAGHYTIYF. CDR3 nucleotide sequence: TGTGCCAGCACTCGGGCAGGGCATTACACCATATATTTT.

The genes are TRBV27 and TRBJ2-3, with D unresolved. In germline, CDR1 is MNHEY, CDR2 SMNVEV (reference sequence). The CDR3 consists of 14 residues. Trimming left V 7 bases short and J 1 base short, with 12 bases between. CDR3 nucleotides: TGTGCCAGCACCGCGGCGGACCGCACAGATACGCAGTATTTT. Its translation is CASTAADRTDTQYF.

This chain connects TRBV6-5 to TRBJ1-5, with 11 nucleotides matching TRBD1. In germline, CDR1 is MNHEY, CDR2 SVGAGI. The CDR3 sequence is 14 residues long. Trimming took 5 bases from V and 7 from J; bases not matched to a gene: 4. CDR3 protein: CASSGGQGAQPQHF. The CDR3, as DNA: TGTGCCAGCAGTGGAGGACAGGGGGCCCAGCCCCAGCATTTT.

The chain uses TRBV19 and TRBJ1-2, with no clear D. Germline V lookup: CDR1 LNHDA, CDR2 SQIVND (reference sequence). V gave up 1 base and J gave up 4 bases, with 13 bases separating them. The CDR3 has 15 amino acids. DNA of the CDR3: TGTGCCAGTAGTATAGGGGAGGCATCCCCCTATGGCTACACCTTC. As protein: CASSIGEASPYGYTF.

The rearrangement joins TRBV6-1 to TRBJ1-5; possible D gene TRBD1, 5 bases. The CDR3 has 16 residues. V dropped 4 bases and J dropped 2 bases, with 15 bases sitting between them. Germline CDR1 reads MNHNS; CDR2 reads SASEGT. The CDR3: CASSGRGGGGNQPQHF. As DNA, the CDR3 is TGTGCCAGCAGTGGCCGCGGGGGGGGTGGCAATCAGCCCCAGCATTTT.

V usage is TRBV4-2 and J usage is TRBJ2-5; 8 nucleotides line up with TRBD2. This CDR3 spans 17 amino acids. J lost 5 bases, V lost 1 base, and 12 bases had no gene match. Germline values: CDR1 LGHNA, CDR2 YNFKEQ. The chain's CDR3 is CASSQGASGSPLETQYF. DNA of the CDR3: TGTGCCAGCAGCCAAGGGGCTAGCGGGTCGCCCTTGGAGACCCAGTACTTC.

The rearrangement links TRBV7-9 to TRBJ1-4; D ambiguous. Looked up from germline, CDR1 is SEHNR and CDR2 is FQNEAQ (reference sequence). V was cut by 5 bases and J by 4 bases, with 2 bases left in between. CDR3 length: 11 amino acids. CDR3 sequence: CASSVNEKLFF. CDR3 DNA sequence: TGTGCCAGCAGCGTTAATGAAAAACTGTTTTTT.

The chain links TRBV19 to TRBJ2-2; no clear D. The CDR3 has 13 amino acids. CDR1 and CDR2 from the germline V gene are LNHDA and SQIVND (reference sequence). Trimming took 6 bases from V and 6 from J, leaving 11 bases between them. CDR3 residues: CASSVWGPGELFF. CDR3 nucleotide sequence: TGTGCCAGTAGCGTCTGGGGTCCCGGGGAGCTGTTTTTT.